The 8 T cell receptor beta chains listed next were all sequenced from one sample in a study of breast tumors, draining lymph nodes, adjacent tissues. TCRdb reprocessed the multiplex PCR reads via MiXCR and lists one record per CDR3 protein. The data contain approximately 120,000 distinct CDR3 sequences, 21% of them singletons. Samples came from axillary lymph nodes draining the breast cancer. The sequenced material came from axillary lymph node tissue. Receptors were obtained from a female donor with breast cancer. Some clones in this sample may be carry-over from other donors' samples.

Regarding this clonotype: This may arise from a read error, as a much more abundant clone is one base away. The chain uses TRBV7-6 and TRBJ2-5, with D hard to call. The CDR3 has 12 amino acids. In germline, CDR1 is SGHVS, CDR2 FNYEAQ. This chain's CDR3 is CASSASSETQHF. The DNA for the CDR3 is TGTGCCAGCAGCGCATCCTCTGAGACCCAGCACTTC.

This clonotype was detected ten times or more. The chain carries TRBV29-1 and TRBJ2-3; maybe TRBD2 (5 bases). Trimming shortened V by 4 bases and J by 0 bases, and 5 bases separated the two germline ends. This CDR3 spans 12 amino acids. The germline gives CDR1 SQVTM, CDR2 ANQGSEA. The CDR3 nucleotides read TGCAGCGTTGGACTAAGCACAGATACGCAGTATTTT. Translating gives CSVGLSTDTQYF.

This clonotype was recorded at least ten times. The chain joins TRBV28 to TRBJ1-2; TRBD1 aligns across 7 bases. The germline V gene has CDR1 MDHEN and CDR2 SYDVKM. The CDR3 length is 15 residues. Trimming at V came to 3 bases and at J to 7 bases, leaving 11 bases not matched to a gene. In nucleotides, the CDR3 is TGTGCCAGCAGTTTCGGCCCCAGGGGGAAGGGTGGCTACACCTTC. Translation: CASSFGPRGKGGYTF.

This clonotype was observed a handful of times. The genes are TRBV28 and TRBJ2-2; 8 nucleotides align to TRBD2. Germline CDR1 MDHEN, CDR2 SYDVKM. J gave up 6 bases and V 6 bases, and 9 bases lay outside the gene matches. The CDR3 spans 15 residues. CDR3 nucleotide sequence: TGTGCCAGCAGCCCACCCGCTAGCGGGCCCGGGGAGCTGTTTTTT. The encoded protein is CASSPPASGPGELFF.

In its sample, this clonotype was seen many times. This chain connects TRBV20-1 to TRBJ2-5; D remains unclear. Germline loops: CDR1 DFQATT, CDR2 SNEGSKA (reference sequence). The CDR3 loop spans 12 amino acids. Written as DNA, the CDR3 is TGCAGCCCAGACGGGTACCAAGAGACCCAGTACTTC. Translated: CSPDGYQETQYF.

This clonotype was detected many times. CDR3 amino acids: CASSEGGKGYTF. Here the CDR3 DNA reads TGTGCCAGCAGTGAGGGGGGAAAGGGCTACACCTTC. The rearrangement joins TRBV6-1 to TRBJ1-2, with D possibly matching TRBD1 (5 bases). V lost 3 bases and J 8 bases, leaving 10 bases between the germline ends. The CDR3 is made up of 12 amino acids. The germline V gene has CDR1 MNHNS and CDR2 SASEGT.

This clonotype was detected only once. The chain uses TRBV28 and TRBJ2-6; D is possibly TRBD1 (5 bases). Deletions cut 5 bases from V and 2 bases from J, with 10 bases between. This CDR3 is 15 amino acids long. Germline lookup yields CDR1 MDHEN and CDR2 SYDVKM. This CDR3 is CASSPAGTGANVLTF. The CDR3 DNA reads TGTGCCAGCAGTCCCGCAGGGACTGGGGCCAACGTCCTGACTTTC.

This clonotype has just a few counts. The CDR3 sequence is CASSPFGAREKLFF. CDR3 sequence (DNA): TGTGCCAGCTCACCCTTCGGGGCCAGAGAAAAACTGTTTTTT. The chain combines TRBV18 with TRBJ1-4; tentative D call: TRBD1 (5 bases). The CDR3 has 14 residues. The germline CDR1 and CDR2 sequences are KGHSH and LQKENI. V was cut by 3 bases and J by 8 bases, with 13 bases left in between.